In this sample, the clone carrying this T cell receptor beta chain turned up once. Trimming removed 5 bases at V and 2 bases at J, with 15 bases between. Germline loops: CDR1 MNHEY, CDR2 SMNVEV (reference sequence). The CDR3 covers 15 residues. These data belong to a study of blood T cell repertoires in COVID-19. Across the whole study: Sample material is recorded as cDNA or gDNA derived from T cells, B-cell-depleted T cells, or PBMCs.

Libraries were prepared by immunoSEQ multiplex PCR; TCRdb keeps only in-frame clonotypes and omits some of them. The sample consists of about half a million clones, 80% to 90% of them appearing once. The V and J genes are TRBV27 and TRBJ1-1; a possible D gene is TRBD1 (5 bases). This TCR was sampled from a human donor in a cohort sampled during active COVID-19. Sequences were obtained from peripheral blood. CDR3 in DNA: TGTGCCAGCAGTACCAGGACACCTATAAACACTGAAGCTTTCTTT. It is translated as CASSTRTPINTEAFF.